The 16 T cell receptor beta chains in this list originate from one sample, sequenced in a study of identical twins. Each CDR3 protein gets one entry after TCRdb re-called the 5' RACE reads with MiXCR. The sample contains about 290,000 distinct CDR3 sequences, nearly 9.5% of which appear only once. The same sample was also used in a study of yellow fever vaccine responses in identical twins.

Sequenced: CD8+ T cells sorted from blood. All receptors derive from a woman between 18 and 29 years old in good health.

There are many counts of this clonotype. This chain links TRBV4-3 with TRBJ2-5, with 15 bases that match TRBD2. The V gene's germline CDR1 is LGHNA and CDR2 YSLEER. The CDR3 is 18 residues long. The V gene end was trimmed by 0 bases and the J gene end by 5 bases; junction bases not matched to a gene: 7. The CDR3: CASSQDWTSGRAGETQYF. CDR3 nucleotides: TGCGCCAGCAGCCAAGATTGGACTAGCGGGAGGGCCGGCGAGACCCAGTACTTC.

This clonotype was seen more than once but under ten times. V usage is TRBV12-3 or TRBV12-4 and J usage is TRBJ2-7, with no clear D. Trimming pared 3 bases from V and 0 bases from J, leaving 9 bases between. The CDR3 has 14 residues. CDR3 nucleotides: TGTGCCAGCAGTTTGTATGGCAGCTCCTACGAGCAGTACTTC. This codes for CASSLYGSSYEQYF.

This clonotype has just a few counts. V usage is TRBV2 and J usage is TRBJ2-7, with TRBD2 identical over 10 bases. The CDR3 length is 18 residues. Trimming removed 3 bases from V and 2 bases from J; junction bases left unmatched: 13. Per germline, CDR1 SNHLY and CDR2 FYNNEI. This chain's CDR3 is CASSDPLRRSGGAYEQYF. CDR3 DNA: TGTGCCAGCAGTGACCCCCTGAGGAGGAGCGGGGGGGCCTACGAGCAGTACTTC.

The sample holds many counts of this clonotype. The chain has TRBV4-1 and TRBJ1-3, with D unresolved. CDR3 length: 16 amino acids. V shed 0 bases and J shed 2 bases, with 11 bases lying between them. The germline gives CDR1 MGHRA, CDR2 YSYEKL. The CDR3 nucleotides are TGCGCCAGCAGCCAAGATAGGTCTGATGCTGGAAACACCATATATTTT. Translating it yields CASSQDRSDAGNTIYF.

This clonotype was observed many times. The chain carries TRBV24-1 and TRBJ2-3, with 11 bases matching TRBD1. Germline assignment: CDR1 KGHDR and CDR2 SFDVKD. The CDR3 is made up of 14 amino acids. V trimming: 11 bases; J trimming: 5 bases; junction bases outside the gene matches: 8. CDR3: CAIADGTGGDTQYF. CDR3 bases: TGTGCCATCGCCGACGGGACAGGGGGAGATACGCAGTATTTT.

This clonotype showed up just a few times. J is TRBJ2-7 and V is TRBV4-2; 10 bases align to TRBD1. Trimming removed 0 bases from V and 1 base from J; junction bases left unmatched: 0. The CDR3 runs to 15 residues. Germline loops: CDR1 LGHNA, CDR2 YNFKEQ. CDR3 DNA sequence: TGTGCCAGCAGCCAAGAGGGACAGGGGTCCTACGAGCAGTACTTC. Translating gives CASSQEGQGSYEQYF.

This clonotype appeared many times. The rearrangement uses TRBV12-3 or TRBV12-4 and TRBJ2-3; D ambiguous. Trimming removed 7 bases at V and 0 bases at J, with 5 bases between. The CDR3 runs to 12 residues. In nucleotides, the CDR3 is TGTGCCAGCACCGCTAGCACAGATACGCAGTATTTT. It specifies CASTASTDTQYF.

The rearrangement links TRBV6-1 to TRBJ2-7, with a possible D match to TRBD2 (6 bases). V lost 10 bases, J lost 3 bases, and 16 bases lay in between. The germline gives CDR1 MNHNS, CDR2 SASEGT. CDR3 size: 13 residues. CDR3 bases: TGTGCCACCAAGGTTGGGGGGAGCTACGAGCAGTACTTC. Amino acids: CATKVGGSYEQYF.

The chain links TRBV6-6 to TRBJ1-5; D is undetermined. Trimming removed 7 bases from V and 7 bases from J, with 8 bases in between. Germline values: CDR1 MNHNY, CDR2 SVGAGI (reference sequence). The CDR3 sequence is 11 residues long. As DNA, the CDR3 is TGTGCCAGCAAGCGGGAGCAGCCCCAGCATTTT. Its protein is CASKREQPQHF.

In this sample, this clonotype turned up many times. V gene TRBV7-2 combines with J gene TRBJ2-7; no firm D call. CDR1 SGHTA and CDR2 FQGNSA come from the germline V gene. Trimming removed 4 bases at V and 0 bases at J, with 7 bases between. The CDR3 has 13 residues. This CDR3 reads CASSWESSYEQYF. CDR3 coding DNA: TGTGCCAGCAGCTGGGAAAGCTCCTACGAGCAGTACTTC.

This clonotype was seen repeatedly, ten times or more. This chain uses TRBV6-2 or TRBV6-3 with TRBJ2-7; D may match TRBD1 or TRBD2 (5 bases each). CDR1 is MNHEY and CDR2 is SVGEGT in the germline V gene. This CDR3 is built from 13 residues. The V and J ends lost 5 bases and 3 bases respectively, with 11 bases between them. CDR3 DNA sequence: TGTGCCAGCAGTCCCGGGACGGTCTACGAGCAGTACTTC. Translating gives CASSPGTVYEQYF.

The CDR3 is CSARARGQGTETQYF. The CDR3 DNA sequence: TGCAGTGCTAGAGCCAGGGGGCAGGGGACGGAGACCCAGTACTTC. The V call is TRBV20-1, the J call TRBJ2-5; 8 bases are a match to TRBD1. Trimming took 1 base from V and 5 from J; bases not matched to a gene: 9. The germline V gene encodes CDR1 DFQATT and CDR2 SNEGSKA (reference sequence). The CDR3 is 15 residues long.

This clonotype has a count of ten or more. The chain links TRBV7-9 to TRBJ2-1; 9 bases line up with TRBD2. The CDR3 loop spans 15 amino acids. Germline trimming cut 5 bases from V and 3 bases from J; bases unmatched to any gene: 5. Germline CDR1 is SEHNR and CDR2 is FQNEAQ (reference sequence). The CDR3 nucleotides read TGTGCCAGCAGCCTTGCGGGGGGGGACTACAATGAGCAGTTCTTC. The encoded protein is CASSLAGGDYNEQFF.

This clonotype was seen repeatedly, ten times or more. V is TRBV27 and J is TRBJ1-5; the D is unclear. V was clipped by 0 bases and J by 6 bases, with 9 bases between them. The CDR3 covers 14 residues. From germline, CDR1 is MNHEY and CDR2 SMNVEV (reference sequence). The DNA for the CDR3 is TGTGCCAGCAGTTTATCGAGTGGAAGTCAGCCCCAGCATTTT. It specifies CASSLSSGSQPQHF.

This clonotype was seen a handful of times. This chain connects TRBV6-2 or TRBV6-3 to TRBJ2-7, with 11 bases that match TRBD2. The CDR3 contains 13 residues. CDR1 and CDR2 from the germline V gene are MNHEY and SVGEGT. V dropped 4 bases and J dropped 7; count of bases not matched to a gene: 3. This CDR3 reads CASSSLAGAEQYF. The CDR3 bases are TGTGCCAGCAGTTCACTAGCGGGAGCGGAGCAGTACTTC.

This clonotype has a handful of counts. The chain has TRBV25-1 and TRBJ2-3; D might be TRBD1 or TRBD2, each matching 5 bases. Trimming pared 5 bases from V and 2 bases from J, leaving 8 bases between. Germline lookup yields CDR1 MGHDK and CDR2 SYGVNS. This CDR3 comprises 13 residues. CDR3 nucleotide sequence: TGTGCCAGCAGTTCCGGGGCCACAGATACGCAGTATTTT. Amino acids: CASSSGATDTQYF.